The TCR beta chain described here comes from a study of T cells in localized non-small cell lung cancer. Per the germline V gene, CDR1 is SEHNR and CDR2 is FQNEAQ (reference sequence). V lost 4 bases to trimming and J lost 4 bases; unmatched junction nucleotides: 2. The CDR3 spans 14 residues. Assay used: immunoSEQ multiplex PCR; TCRdb lists only in-frame clones, some missing. The sample holds about 39,000 clones, around 79% seen once. This chain joins TRBV7-9 and TRBJ2-2; 8 bases map to TRBD1. The TCR sequence derives from a woman aged 35 to 70 with stage II squamous cell lung carcinoma. The sample here was PBMCs, taken before any cancer treatment. The CDR3 nucleotides are TGTGCCAGCAGCTACGGACAGGGCACCGGGGAGCTGTTTTTT. The encoded protein is CASSYGQGTGELFF.